One and the same sample provided the 9 T cell receptor beta chains below, sequenced in a study of post-analysis software for immune sequencing data. Included in the TCR beta cDNA libraries were unique molecular identifiers. Each CDR3 protein is one row after TCRdb ran MiXCR on the PCR reads. In the table there are about 540,000 distinct CDR3 sequences, approximately 34% of which are singletons. For these TCRs, the target antigens are not known. Overall study results and limits: Included in a set of roughly five TRBV segments more frequent in patients than controls were TRBV5-6, TRBV5-1 and TRBV20-1.

The specimen sequenced was blood. The receptors were gathered from a girl younger than 18 with multiple sclerosis.

J is TRBJ1-5 and V is TRBV20-1; the D gene is possibly TRBD1 (5 bases). The germline V and J ends were trimmed by 3 bases and 2 bases, with 11 bases remaining between them. Germline CDR1 and CDR2: DFQATT and SNEGSKA (reference sequence). The CDR3 is 14 residues long. In DNA form, the CDR3 reads TGCAGTGCTAGTGGGGGAGTGGGCAATCAGCCCCAGCATTTT. Amino acids: CSASGGVGNQPQHF.

This clonotype was seen repeatedly, ten times or more. CDR3 amino acids: CSVGFNQETQYF. CDR3 nucleotide sequence: TGCAGCGTTGGGTTCAACCAAGAGACCCAGTACTTC. J is TRBJ2-5 and V is TRBV29-1, with D uncertain. V was pared by 4 bases and J by 0 bases, with 6 bases between. The CDR3 sequence is 12 residues long. Germline loops: CDR1 SQVTM, CDR2 ANQGSEA.

This clonotype was detected a few times. V is TRBV5-6 and J is TRBJ2-3; unclear D gene. CDR1 is SGHDT, CDR2 YYEEEE, per germline. Trimming took off 2 bases at V and 0 bases at J, with 10 bases between the two ends. CDR3 length: 15 amino acids. CDR3 in DNA: TGTGCCAGCAGCTTTAAAGACGGAAGCACAGATACGCAGTATTTT. Protein: CASSFKDGSTDTQYF. Combining the CDR3 with reference TRBV5-6 and TRBJ2-3 gives the whole variable domain DAGVTQSPTHLIKTRGQQVTLRCSPKSGHDTVSWYQQALGQGPQFIFQYYEEEERQRGNFPDRFSGHQFPNYSSELNVNALLLGDSALYLCASSFKDGSTDTQYFGPGTRLTVL.

V is TRBV28 and J is TRBJ1-4; tentative D call: TRBD1 (6 bases). Germline V gives CDR1 MDHEN, CDR2 SYDVKM. The V and J ends lost 4 bases and 3 bases respectively, with 15 bases between them. There are 16 residues in the CDR3. This chain's CDR3 is CASSSGASGSNEKLFF. Written as DNA, the CDR3 is TGTGCCAGCAGTTCGGGGGCGTCAGGCTCTAATGAAAAACTGTTTTTT.

This clonotype was observed a few times. This chain uses TRBV29-1 with TRBJ2-5; tentatively, D is TRBD2 (5 bases). CDR1 is SQVTM, CDR2 ANQGSEA, per germline. Trimming left V 6 bases short and J 0 bases short, with 11 bases between. CDR3 length: 13 amino acids. DNA of the CDR3: TGCAGCGTATGGACTGAGTACCAAGAGACCCAGTACTTC. It yields the protein CSVWTEYQETQYF.

This clonotype has a handful of counts. The chain joins TRBV5-1 to TRBJ2-6; tentative D call: TRBD2 (6 bases). V was pared by 3 bases and J by 2 bases, with 9 bases between. This CDR3 is built from 15 residues. CDR1 is SGHRS, CDR2 YFSETQ, per germline. The CDR3 loop is CASSSGGAGANVLTF. The CDR3 bases are TGCGCCAGCAGCTCCGGGGGTGCTGGGGCCAACGTCCTGACTTTC.

The chain carries TRBV11-2 and TRBJ2-1, with D maybe TRBD1 (6 bases). CDR1 and CDR2 from the germline V gene are SGHAT and FQNNGV. V lost 4 bases and J lost 4, with 17 bases in between. The CDR3 loop spans 16 amino acids. The CDR3 DNA sequence: TGTGCCAGCAGCTCAATAAGACAGGTCCTTTACAATGAGCAGTTCTTC. As protein: CASSSIRQVLYNEQFF.

This clonotype was counted between two and nine times. The rearrangement uses TRBV2 and TRBJ2-7; TRBD2 matches 9 bases. The CDR3 extends over 14 amino acids. With V trimmed by 4 bases and J by 4 bases, 5 bases remained unmatched. Germline loops: CDR1 SNHLY, CDR2 FYNNEI. This CDR3 is CASSGGAGGYEQYF. The CDR3 bases are TGTGCCAGCAGTGGAGGAGCGGGGGGTTACGAGCAGTACTTC.

This chain connects TRBV6-5 to TRBJ2-7; 14 nucleotides align to TRBD2. This CDR3 contains 18 residues. Germline V gene lookup returns CDR1 MNHEY and CDR2 SVGAGI. V shed 5 bases, J shed 3 bases, and the junction held 12 bases outside the gene matches. CDR3 nucleotide sequence: TGTGCCAGCAGTCCCAGGACTAGCGGGGGGCGAGGTTTCTACGAGCAGTACTTC. Translated, it gives CASSPRTSGGRGFYEQYF.